This TCR beta chain was recorded in a study of T-cell memory formation after mild COVID-19. Findings of the study overall: Whether day 37 second-wave clones are SARS-CoV-2-specific was not confirmed.

Germline lookup yields CDR1 MNHEY and CDR2 SVGEGT. The ends lost 4 bases at V and 3 bases at J; junction bases unmatched: 5. The CDR3 contains 15 residues. Each CDR3 protein gets one entry after TCRdb re-called the 5' RACE reads with MiXCR. The sample has around 200,000 distinct CDR3 sequences, around 27% seen once; the top ten hold roughly 11%. Turning to this clonotype: What it binds is unknown.

J is TRBJ2-7 and V is TRBV6-2 or TRBV6-3; 11 bases fit TRBD2. The sample was PBMCs or a T cell subset sorted from them (not recorded which). This receptor was taken from an adult woman who had mild COVID-19 (a few samples of this study predate the infection). Cell type and time point are not known. The CDR3: CASSWSGTSGYEQYF. The CDR3 coding sequence is TGTGCCAGCAGTTGGTCAGGGACTAGCGGCTACGAGCAGTACTTC.